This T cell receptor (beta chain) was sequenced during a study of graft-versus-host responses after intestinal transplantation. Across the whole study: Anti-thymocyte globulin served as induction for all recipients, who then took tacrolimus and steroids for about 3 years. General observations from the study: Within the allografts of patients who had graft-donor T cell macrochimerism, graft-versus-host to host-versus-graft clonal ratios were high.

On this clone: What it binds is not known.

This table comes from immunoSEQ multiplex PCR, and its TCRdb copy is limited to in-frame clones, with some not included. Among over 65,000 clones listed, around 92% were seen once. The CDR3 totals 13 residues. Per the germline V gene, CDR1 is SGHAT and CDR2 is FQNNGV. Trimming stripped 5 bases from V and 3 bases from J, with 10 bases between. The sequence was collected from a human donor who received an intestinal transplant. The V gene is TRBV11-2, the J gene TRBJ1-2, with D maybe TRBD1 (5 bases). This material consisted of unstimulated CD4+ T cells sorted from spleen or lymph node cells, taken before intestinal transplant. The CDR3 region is CASSPQGDYGYTF. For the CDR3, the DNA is TGTGCCAGCAGCCCCCAAGGGGACTATGGCTACACCTTC.